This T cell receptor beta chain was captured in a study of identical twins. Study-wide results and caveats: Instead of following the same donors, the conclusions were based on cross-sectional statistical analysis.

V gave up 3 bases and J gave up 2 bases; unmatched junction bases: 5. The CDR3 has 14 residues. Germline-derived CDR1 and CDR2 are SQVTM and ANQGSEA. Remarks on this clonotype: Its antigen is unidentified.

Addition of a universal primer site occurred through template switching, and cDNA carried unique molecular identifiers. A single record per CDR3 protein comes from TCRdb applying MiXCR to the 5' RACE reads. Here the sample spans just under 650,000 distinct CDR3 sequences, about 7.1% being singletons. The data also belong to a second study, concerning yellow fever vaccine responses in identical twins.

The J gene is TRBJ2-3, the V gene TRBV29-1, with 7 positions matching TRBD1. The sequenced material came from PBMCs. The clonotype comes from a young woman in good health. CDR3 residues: CSVDRGQDTDTQYF. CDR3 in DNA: TGCAGCGTTGATCGCGGACAGGACACAGATACGCAGTATTTT.